The next 29 T cell receptor beta chains were all read from a single sample in a study of blood T cells in healthy people across ages. A second PCR, run for roughly 6 to 11 cycles, used a sample-barcoded 5' primer plus a J-beta primer mix. MiXCR, run by TCRdb on the 5' RACE reads, gives a single entry per CDR3 protein. This sample has about 580,000 distinct CDR3 sequences, with around 48% found just once. Sequenced input: blood. The receptors here all came from an older man in good health.

V gene TRBV7-9 combines with J gene TRBJ2-7; TRBD1 might be the D (6 bases). The CDR3 runs 14 residues. The V end was cut by 1 base, the J end by 5 bases, with 12 bases between. The V gene's germline CDR1 is SEHNR and CDR2 FQNEAQ (reference sequence). The CDR3 sequence: CASSLGTAAHEQYF. CDR3 coding DNA: TGTGCCAGCAGCTTAGGGACAGCCGCCCACGAGCAGTACTTC.

Only a few counts were recorded for this clonotype. This chain connects TRBV3-1 to TRBJ2-7; 14 bases line up with TRBD2. With 5 bases clipped from V and 0 bases from J, the junction kept 6 bases outside the gene matches. This CDR3 spans 17 amino acids. Germline CDR1 reads LGHDT; CDR2 reads YNNKEL (reference sequence). The CDR3 loop is CASSKTSGGASSYEQYF. In nucleotides, the CDR3 is TGTGCCAGCAGCAAGACTAGCGGGGGGGCGAGCTCCTACGAGCAGTACTTC.

Note on this clonotype: At one end, the junction sequence differs from germline, possibly due to a read error. The chain is built from TRBV6-6 and TRBJ2-1, with D hard to call. The CDR3 has 16 amino acids. Germline V gene data show CDR1 as MNHNY and CDR2 as SVGAGI (reference sequence). CDR3 loop: CASSYRIALGYNKQFF. The CDR3 nucleotides read TGTGCCAGCAGTTACCGAATAGCCCTAGGTTACAATAAGCAGTTCTTC.

In its sample, this clonotype was seen a few times. The gene calls are TRBV20-1 and TRBJ2-7, with 7 bases lining up with TRBD1. CDR1 and CDR2 from the germline V gene are DFQATT and SNEGSKA (reference sequence). This CDR3 region has 17 residues. V dropped 0 bases and J dropped 0; count of bases not matched to a gene: 11. The CDR3 loop is CSARDPRQGSSSYEQYF. CDR3 DNA sequence: TGCAGTGCTAGAGACCCAAGACAGGGTTCGAGCTCCTACGAGCAGTACTTC.

On this clonotype itself: A much larger clone differs by one base, so this may be a read error. The gene calls are TRBV9 and TRBJ2-1; 7 positions agree with TRBD2. The CDR3 is made up of 17 amino acids. The J segment lost 13 bases and the V segment lost 0 bases, leaving 19 bases of the junction unmatched. Per the germline V gene, CDR1 is SGDLS and CDR2 is YYNGEE. CDR3 sequence reads: CASSVGMGGSRIETQFF. The CDR3 nucleotides are TGTGCCAGCAGCGTAGGGATGGGCGGGAGTCGTATTGAGACCCAGTTCTTC.

The chain carries TRBV7-8 and TRBJ1-5; TRBD1 matches 7 bases. After removal of 4 bases from V and 1 base from J, the junction contained 4 bases not matched to a gene. CDR1 SGHVS and CDR2 FQNEAQ come from the germline V gene. The CDR3 has 15 amino acids. This CDR3 reads CASSSQGMSNQPQHF. As DNA, the CDR3 is TGTGCCAGCAGCTCACAGGGGATGAGCAATCAGCCCCAGCATTTT. Supplemented by reference TRBV7-8 and TRBJ1-5, the full variable domain reads GAGVSQSPRYKVAKRGQDVALRCDPISGHVSLFWYQQALGQGPEFLTYFQNEAQLDKSGLPSDRFFAERPEGSVSTLKIQRTQQEDSAVYLCASSSQGMSNQPQHFGDGTRLSIL.

The chain employs TRBV29-1 and TRBJ1-1; the D is unclear. V was trimmed by 0 bases and J by 0 bases, leaving 8 bases between them. The CDR3 spans 14 residues. Germline CDR1 is SQVTM and CDR2 is ANQGSEA. The CDR3 loop is CSVEEGPVNTEAFF. The CDR3 nucleotides read TGCAGCGTTGAAGAAGGGCCAGTGAACACTGAAGCTTTCTTT.

V and J are TRBV2 and TRBJ2-3; TRBD2 agrees at 10 bases. The germline V gene encodes CDR1 SNHLY and CDR2 FYNNEI. This CDR3 is 15 amino acids long. The chain's CDR3 is CAKHGGTSGTDTQYF. The CDR3, as DNA: TGTGCTAAGCACGGGGGGACTAGCGGCACAGATACGCAGTATTTT.

This clonotype was seen a handful of times. The CDR3 protein is CSAGTTGEGYTF. The CDR3 bases are TGCAGTGCTGGTACGACAGGGGAAGGCTACACCTTC. The V and J genes are TRBV20-1 and TRBJ1-2, with TRBD1 matching 8 bases. Trimming removed 5 bases from V and 8 bases from J; junction bases left unmatched: 7. This CDR3 region has 12 residues. CDR1 is DFQATT and CDR2 is SNEGSKA in the germline V gene (reference sequence).

This clonotype was detected once. J is TRBJ2-3 and V is TRBV15; D is unclear. Germline CDR1 and CDR2: LNHNV and YYDKDF (reference sequence). The CDR3 length is 14 residues. V lost 1 base and J lost 1, with 6 bases in between. CDR3 coding DNA: TGTGCCACCAGCAGAGGTGGGGGCACAGATACGCAGTATTTT. Encoded protein: CATSRGGGTDTQYF.

The rearrangement links TRBV6-2 or TRBV6-3 to TRBJ2-7; D gene ambiguous. Near its end, the DNA agrees better with TRBJ2-4, so the J call may be wrong. Germline CDR1 and CDR2: MNHEY and SVGEGT. The CDR3 is 12 amino acids. DNA of the CDR3: TGTGCCAGCAGTTACTCGTCCAACATTCAGTACTTC. Translation: CASSYSSNIQYF.

This sequence joins TRBV28 and TRBJ2-7, with 7 bases identical to TRBD1. The CDR3 sequence is 13 residues long. Looked up from germline, CDR1 is MDHEN and CDR2 is SYDVKM. V was clipped by 7 bases and J by 2 bases; unmatched bases: 5. The chain's CDR3 is CASTRTGPYEQYF. CDR3 in DNA: TGTGCCAGCACCCGGACAGGTCCCTACGAGCAGTACTTC.

The chain recombines TRBV6-2 or TRBV6-3 with TRBJ2-1, with D possibly matching TRBD2 (5 bases). Germline V lookup: CDR1 MNHEY, CDR2 SVGEGT. V lost 0 bases and J 3 bases, leaving 9 bases between the germline ends. The length of the CDR3 is 15 residues. In nucleotides, the CDR3 is TGTGCCAGCAGTTACTCGACGGGGATCTACAATGAGCAGTTCTTC. It encodes CASSYSTGIYNEQFF.

This clonotype showed up just a few times. The rearrangement links TRBV29-1 to TRBJ1-1, with D unclear. V was pared by 4 bases and J by 3 bases, with 6 bases between. The CDR3 spans 11 residues. Germline assignment: CDR1 SQVTM and CDR2 ANQGSEA. The CDR3 DNA reads as TGCAGCGTTGTCCATTACACTGAAGCTTTCTTT. Translated, it gives CSVVHYTEAFF.

Turning to this clonotype: A much larger clone lies one base from this, so it may be a read error. The genes are TRBV12-3 or TRBV12-4 and TRBJ2-7; unclear D gene. This CDR3 comprises 15 residues. The CDR3 sequence: CVSSPGFSRHYEQYF. CDR3 in DNA: TGTGTCAGCAGCCCCGGTTTCTCCCGGCACTACGAGCAGTACTTC.

Concerning this clonotype itself: One end of the junction fails to match germline, which may point to a read error. The chain carries TRBV7-3 and TRBJ2-3; D not certain. The CDR3 runs to 14 residues. Germline assignment: CDR1 SGHTA and CDR2 FQGTGA. In DNA form, the CDR3 reads TGTGCCGGCAGCTTACAATTAAGCACAGATACGCAGTATTTT. Its translation: CAGSLQLSTDTQYF.

A remark on this clonotype: A much bigger clone sits one base away, suggesting this may be a read error. J is TRBJ2-7 and V is TRBV6-5; D possibly corresponds to TRBD2 (5 bases). The CDR3 length is 14 residues. CDR1 is MNHEY and CDR2 is SVGAGI in the germline V gene. CDR3 DNA: TGTGCCAGCAGTGACTCTCTTCTCGGGGACGAGCAGTACTTC. It yields the protein CASSDSLLGDEQYF.

The rearrangement links TRBV4-3 to TRBJ2-1; TRBD2 matches 8 bases. With V trimmed by 0 bases and J by 8 bases, 9 bases remained unmatched. The CDR3 consists of 16 residues. CDR1 is LGHNA and CDR2 is YSLEER in the germline V gene. For the CDR3, the DNA is TGCGCCAGCAGCCAAGATAGCGGACTAGCTGGGTATGAGCAGTTCTTC. It encodes CASSQDSGLAGYEQFF.

This clonotype has only a few counts. The rearrangement joins TRBV10-3 to TRBJ2-1, with D maybe TRBD2 (6 bases). Germline V gene data show CDR1 as ENHRY and CDR2 as SYGVKD. V lost 6 bases to trimming and J lost 1 base, with 25 bases between them. The CDR3 is 19 residues long. In DNA form, the CDR3 reads TGTGCCATCAGATCCGGGACTGCTTCTCCCATGGGGTCCTACAATGAGCAGTTCTTC. Amino acids: CAIRSGTASPMGSYNEQFF.

There are a few counts of this clonotype. The chain joins TRBV7-3 to TRBJ2-7; TRBD1 matches 7 bases. The germline gives CDR1 SGHTA, CDR2 FQGTGA. CDR3 size: 16 residues. The V segment lost 0 bases and the J segment 6 bases; nucleotides outside the gene matches: 11. CDR3 region: CASSLTSQGVPSEQYF. In nucleotides, the CDR3 is TGTGCCAGCAGCTTAACCAGTCAGGGGGTCCCCTCCGAGCAGTACTTC.

V is TRBV6-5 and J is TRBJ2-7; D call uncertain. The tail of the sequence fits TRBJ2-5 better, so the J call may be wrong. The CDR3 length is 14 residues. Germline assignment: CDR1 MNHEY and CDR2 SVGAGI. DNA of the CDR3: TGTGCCAGCAGTTACAGTTACAGTGGTGAGACCCAGTACTTC. This codes for CASSYSYSGETQYF.

V usage is TRBV20-1 and J usage is TRBJ2-3; D might be TRBD2 (6 bases). The CDR3 loop spans 13 amino acids. Germline V CDR1 and CDR2: DFQATT, SNEGSKA (reference sequence). Trimming left V 3 bases short and J 5 bases short, with 12 bases between. Written as DNA, the CDR3 is TGCAGTGCTAGTCGGCGGGGTGGAGATACGCAGTATTTT. This translates into CSASRRGGDTQYF.

V and J are TRBV4-3 and TRBJ2-3; 7 positions match TRBD2. After removal of 4 bases from V and 2 bases from J, the junction contained 6 bases not matched to a gene. The CDR3 runs 15 residues. CDR1 and CDR2 (germline): LGHNA, YSLEER. The CDR3 loop is CASSPRGSDTDTQYF. CDR3 DNA sequence: TGCGCCAGCAGCCCGCGGGGGTCTGACACAGATACGCAGTATTTT.

Turning to this clonotype: At one boundary the junction diverges from the germline segment, which might be a read error. The chain uses TRBV29-1 and TRBJ2-1; possible D gene TRBD1, 6 bases. CDR1 and CDR2 (germline): SQVTM, ANQGSEA. This CDR3 spans 12 amino acids. CDR3 sequence: CSVEQGFDEQLF. The CDR3 region has the DNA TGCAGCGTCGAGCAGGGGTTTGATGAGCAGTTATTC.

The chain carries TRBV5-1 and TRBJ2-7; 8 bases are a match to TRBD1. Trimming cost V 0 bases and J 7 bases; bases outside gene matches: 3. The germline V gene encodes CDR1 SGHRS and CDR2 YFSETQ. The CDR3 has 13 residues. In DNA, the CDR3 is TGCGCCAGCAGCTTGGAGGGACAGGAGGAGCAGTACTTC. Protein sequence: CASSLEGQEEQYF.

The CDR3 nucleotides read TGCGCCAGCAGCCGAATGGCTTTATCTGGACAGGGTATGGGGGAGCAGTACTTC. It is translated as CASSRMALSGQGMGEQYF. V and J are TRBV4-3 and TRBJ2-7; 8 nucleotides match TRBD1. The CDR3 has 18 amino acids. The germline gives CDR1 LGHNA, CDR2 YSLEER. V was clipped by 4 bases and J by 7 bases; unmatched bases: 21.

This chain uses TRBV27 with TRBJ1-4, with D possibly TRBD1 on 5 matching bases. The germline V gene has CDR1 MNHEY and CDR2 SMNVEV (reference sequence). The CDR3 runs 14 residues. Trimming removed 3 bases from V and 4 bases from J, with 9 bases in between. CDR3 DNA sequence: TGTGCCAGCAGTTTCGGGGGAGATAATGAAAAACTGTTTTTT. Residues: CASSFGGDNEKLFF.

The chain joins TRBV2 to TRBJ1-2, with D possibly being TRBD1 (5 bases). The CDR3 extends over 14 amino acids. The V end was cut by 4 bases, the J end by 4 bases, with 13 bases between. The germline V gene encodes CDR1 SNHLY and CDR2 FYNNEI. CDR3 sequence: CASSVTRQTYGYTF. The CDR3 DNA reads as TGTGCCAGCAGTGTAACCCGACAGACCTATGGCTACACCTTC.

This clonotype was seen only a few times. The gene calls are TRBV28 and TRBJ2-5, with 9 bases fitting TRBD1. This CDR3 is 16 amino acids long. The V and J ends lost 4 bases and 6 bases, in that order; junction bases with no gene match: 12. Looked up from germline, CDR1 is MDHEN and CDR2 is SYDVKM. CDR3 in DNA: TGTGCCAGCAGTTCACCATCCGGGACAGGGAAAAAGACCCAGTACTTC. Residues: CASSSPSGTGKKTQYF. Full variable domain (outside the CDR3, taken from reference TRBV28 and TRBJ2-5): DVKVTQSSRYLVKRTGEKVFLECVQDMDHENMFWYRQDPGLGLRLIYFSYDVKMKEKGDIPEGYSVSREKKERFSLILESASTNQTSMYLCASSSPSGTGKKTQYFGPGTRLLVL.